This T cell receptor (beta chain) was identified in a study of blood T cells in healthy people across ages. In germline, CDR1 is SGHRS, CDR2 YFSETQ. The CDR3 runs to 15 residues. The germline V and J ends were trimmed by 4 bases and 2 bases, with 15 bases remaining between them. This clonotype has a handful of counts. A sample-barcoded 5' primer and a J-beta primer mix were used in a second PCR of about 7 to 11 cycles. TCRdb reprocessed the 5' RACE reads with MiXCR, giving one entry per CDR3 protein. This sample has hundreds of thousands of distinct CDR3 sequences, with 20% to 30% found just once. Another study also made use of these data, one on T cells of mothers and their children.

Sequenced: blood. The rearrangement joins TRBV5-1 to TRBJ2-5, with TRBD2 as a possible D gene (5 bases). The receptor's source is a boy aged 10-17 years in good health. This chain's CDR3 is CASSRSGLLQETQYF. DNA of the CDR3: TGCGCCAGCAGCAGATCCGGACTGCTACAAGAGACCCAGTACTTC.